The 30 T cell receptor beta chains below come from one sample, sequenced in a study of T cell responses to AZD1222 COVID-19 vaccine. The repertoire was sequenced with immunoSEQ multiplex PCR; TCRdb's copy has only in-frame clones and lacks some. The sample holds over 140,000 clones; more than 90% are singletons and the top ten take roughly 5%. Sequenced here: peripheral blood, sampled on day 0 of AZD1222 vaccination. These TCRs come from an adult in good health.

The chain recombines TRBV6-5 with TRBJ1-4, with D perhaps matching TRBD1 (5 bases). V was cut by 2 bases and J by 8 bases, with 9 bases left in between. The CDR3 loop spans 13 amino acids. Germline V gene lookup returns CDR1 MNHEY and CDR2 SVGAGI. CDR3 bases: TGTGCCAGCAGTTACGGGGGAACGGAAAAACTGTTTTTT. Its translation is CASSYGGTEKLFF.

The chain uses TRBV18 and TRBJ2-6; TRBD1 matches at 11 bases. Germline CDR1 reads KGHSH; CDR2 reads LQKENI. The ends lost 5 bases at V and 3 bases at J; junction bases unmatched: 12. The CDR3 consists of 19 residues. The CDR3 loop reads CASSESGTGGNYGANVLTF. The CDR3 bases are TGTGCCAGCTCAGAATCCGGGACAGGGGGGAATTATGGGGCCAACGTCCTGACTTTC.

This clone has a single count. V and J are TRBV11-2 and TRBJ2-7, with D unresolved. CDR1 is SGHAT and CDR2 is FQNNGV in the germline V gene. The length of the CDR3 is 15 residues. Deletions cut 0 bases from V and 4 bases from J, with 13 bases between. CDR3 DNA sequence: TGTGCCAGCAGCTTAGATGCCCCGATGTTTTACGAGCAGTACTTC. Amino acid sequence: CASSLDAPMFYEQYF.

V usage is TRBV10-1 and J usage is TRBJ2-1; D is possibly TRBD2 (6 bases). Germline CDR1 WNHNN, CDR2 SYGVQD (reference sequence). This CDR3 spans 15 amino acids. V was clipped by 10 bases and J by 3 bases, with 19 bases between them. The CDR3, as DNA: TGCGCCATCGCCTGCCGGGAGAAGGGCTACAATGAGCAGTTCTTC. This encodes CAIACREKGYNEQFF.

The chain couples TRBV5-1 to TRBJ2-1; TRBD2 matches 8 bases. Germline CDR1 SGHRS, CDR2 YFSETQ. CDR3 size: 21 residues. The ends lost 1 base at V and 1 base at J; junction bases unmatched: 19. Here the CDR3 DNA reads TGCGCCAGCAGCTTGTGGGGCTCAGGTTGGAGCGGGAGTAGGTCCTACAATGAGCAGTTCTTC. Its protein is CASSLWGSGWSGSRSYNEQFF.

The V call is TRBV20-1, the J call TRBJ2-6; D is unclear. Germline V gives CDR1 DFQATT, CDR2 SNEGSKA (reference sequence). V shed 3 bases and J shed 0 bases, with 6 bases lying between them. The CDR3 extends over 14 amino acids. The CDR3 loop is CSASVSSGANVLTF. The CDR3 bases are TGCAGTGCTAGTGTTAGCTCTGGGGCCAACGTCCTGACTTTC.

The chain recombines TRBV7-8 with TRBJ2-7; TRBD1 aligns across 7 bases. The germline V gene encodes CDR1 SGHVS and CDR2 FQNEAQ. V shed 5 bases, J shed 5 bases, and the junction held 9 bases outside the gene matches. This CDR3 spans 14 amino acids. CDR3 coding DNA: TGTGCCAGCAGCACACTGACAGGGTTCGACGAGCAGTACTTC. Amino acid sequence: CASSTLTGFDEQYF.

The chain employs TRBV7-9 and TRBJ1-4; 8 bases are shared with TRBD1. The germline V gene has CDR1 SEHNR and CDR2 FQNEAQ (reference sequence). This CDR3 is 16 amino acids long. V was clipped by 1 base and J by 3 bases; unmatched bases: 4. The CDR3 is CASSLGTGWANEKLFF. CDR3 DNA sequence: TGTGCCAGCAGCTTAGGGACAGGGTGGGCTAATGAAAAACTGTTTTTT.

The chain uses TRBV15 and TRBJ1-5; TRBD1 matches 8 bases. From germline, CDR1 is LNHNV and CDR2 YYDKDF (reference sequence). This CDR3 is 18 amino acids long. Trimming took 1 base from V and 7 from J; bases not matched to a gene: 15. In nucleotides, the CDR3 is TGTGCCACCAGCAGAGTTGAAATAGGAACAGGGGGTCGGCAGCCCCAGCATTTT. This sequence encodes CATSRVEIGTGGRQPQHF.

In nucleotides, the CDR3 is TGTGCCAGCAGTGGAGGGGACATCTCGCGTGGCGAGCAGTACTTC. Residues: CASSGGDISRGEQYF. The chain carries TRBV2 and TRBJ2-7; D perhaps matches TRBD1 (6 bases). V was trimmed by 4 bases and J by 6 bases, leaving 19 bases between them. CDR1 is SNHLY, CDR2 FYNNEI, per germline. CDR3 length: 15 residues.

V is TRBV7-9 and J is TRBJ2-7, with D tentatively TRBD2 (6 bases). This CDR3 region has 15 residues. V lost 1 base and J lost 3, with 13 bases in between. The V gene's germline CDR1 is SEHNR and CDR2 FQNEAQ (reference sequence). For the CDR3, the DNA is TGTGCCAGCAGCTTAGGAGGGAGGCTGGTCTACGAGCAGTACTTC. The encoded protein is CASSLGGRLVYEQYF.

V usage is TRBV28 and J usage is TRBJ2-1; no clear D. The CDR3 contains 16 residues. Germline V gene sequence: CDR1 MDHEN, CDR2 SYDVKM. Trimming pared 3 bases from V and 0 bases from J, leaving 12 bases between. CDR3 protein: CASSFRAASSYNEQFF. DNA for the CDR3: TGTGCCAGCAGTTTTAGGGCGGCTAGCTCCTACAATGAGCAGTTCTTC.

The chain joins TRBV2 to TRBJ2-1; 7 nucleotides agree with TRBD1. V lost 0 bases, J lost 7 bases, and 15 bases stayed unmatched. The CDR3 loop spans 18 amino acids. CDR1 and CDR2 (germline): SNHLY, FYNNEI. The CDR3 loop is CASSEASPLNTQGNEQFF. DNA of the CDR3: TGTGCCAGCAGTGAAGCGTCCCCATTAAATACACAGGGGAATGAGCAGTTCTTC.

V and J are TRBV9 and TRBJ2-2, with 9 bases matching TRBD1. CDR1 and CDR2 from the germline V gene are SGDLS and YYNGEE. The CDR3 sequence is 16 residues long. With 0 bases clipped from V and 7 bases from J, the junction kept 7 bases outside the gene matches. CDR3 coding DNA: TGTGCCAGCAGCGTAGGCTTAACAGGGGGCAACGGGGAGCTGTTTTTT. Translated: CASSVGLTGGNGELFF.

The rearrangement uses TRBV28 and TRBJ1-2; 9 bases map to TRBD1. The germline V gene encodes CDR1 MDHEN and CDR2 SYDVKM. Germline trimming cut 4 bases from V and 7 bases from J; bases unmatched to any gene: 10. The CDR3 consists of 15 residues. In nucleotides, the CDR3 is TGTGCCAGCAGTTACACTGGGACAGGGATATCTGGCTACACCTTC. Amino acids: CASSYTGTGISGYTF.

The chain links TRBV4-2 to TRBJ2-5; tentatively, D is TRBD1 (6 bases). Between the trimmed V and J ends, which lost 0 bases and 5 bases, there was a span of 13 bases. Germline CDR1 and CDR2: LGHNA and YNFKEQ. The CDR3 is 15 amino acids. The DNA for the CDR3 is TGTGCCAGCAGCCAAGATCTTTCCAGGGGTGAGACCCAGTACTTC. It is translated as CASSQDLSRGETQYF.

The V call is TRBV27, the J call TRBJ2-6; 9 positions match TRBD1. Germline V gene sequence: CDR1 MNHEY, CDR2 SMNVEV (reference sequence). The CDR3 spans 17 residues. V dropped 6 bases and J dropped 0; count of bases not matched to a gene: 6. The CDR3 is CASRVGTGYSGANVLTF. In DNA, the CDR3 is TGTGCCAGCAGGGTTGGGACAGGGTACTCTGGGGCCAACGTCCTGACTTTC.

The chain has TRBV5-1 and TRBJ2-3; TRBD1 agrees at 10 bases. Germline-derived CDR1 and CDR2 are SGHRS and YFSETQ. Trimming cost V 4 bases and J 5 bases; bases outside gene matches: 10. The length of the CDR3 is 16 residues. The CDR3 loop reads CASSLATGGLGDTQYF. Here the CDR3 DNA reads TGCGCCAGCAGCCTAGCGACAGGGGGCCTTGGAGATACGCAGTATTTT.

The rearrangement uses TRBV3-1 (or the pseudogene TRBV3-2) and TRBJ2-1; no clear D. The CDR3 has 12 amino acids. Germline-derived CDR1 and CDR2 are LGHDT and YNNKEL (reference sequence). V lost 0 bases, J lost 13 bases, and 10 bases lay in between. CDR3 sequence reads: CASSQDAGYQFF. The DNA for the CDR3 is TGTGCCAGCAGCCAAGATGCTGGGTATCAGTTCTTC.

CDR3: CASSVDLSQLLRSNQPQHF. In DNA form, the CDR3 reads TGTGCCAGCAGCGTAGATCTTTCCCAGTTATTACGCAGCAATCAGCCCCAGCATTTT. The chain employs TRBV9 and TRBJ1-5, with unresolved D. Trimming stripped 0 bases from V and 1 base from J, with 20 bases between. In germline, CDR1 is SGDLS, CDR2 YYNGEE. The CDR3 is 19 amino acids.

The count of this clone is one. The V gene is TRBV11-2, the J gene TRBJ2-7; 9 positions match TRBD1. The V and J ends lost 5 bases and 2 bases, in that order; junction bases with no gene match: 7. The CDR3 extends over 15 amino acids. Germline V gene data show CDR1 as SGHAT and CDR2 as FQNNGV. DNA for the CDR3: TGTGCCAGCAGCATAACAGGGGGCTGGGCCTACGAGCAGTACTTC. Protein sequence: CASSITGGWAYEQYF.

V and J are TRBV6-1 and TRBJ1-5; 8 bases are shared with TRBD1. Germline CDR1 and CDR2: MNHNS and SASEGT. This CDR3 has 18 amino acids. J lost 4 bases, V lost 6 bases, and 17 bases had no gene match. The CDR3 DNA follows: TGTGCCAGCAGGGAAAGCAACAGGGGGGATCTGGGGAATCAGCCCCAGCATTTT. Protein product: CASRESNRGDLGNQPQHF.

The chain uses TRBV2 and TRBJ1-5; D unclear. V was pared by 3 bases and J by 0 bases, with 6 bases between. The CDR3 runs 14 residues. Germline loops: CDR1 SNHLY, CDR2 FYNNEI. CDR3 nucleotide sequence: TGTGCCAGCAGTGACAGGTCTAGCAATCAGCCCCAGCATTTT. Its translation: CASSDRSSNQPQHF. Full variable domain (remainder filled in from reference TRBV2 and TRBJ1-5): EPEVTQTPSHQVTQMGQEVILRCVPISNHLYFYWYRQILGQKVEFLVSFYNNEISEKSEIFDDQFSVERPDGSNFTLKIRSTKLEDSAMYFCASSDRSSNQPQHFGDGTRLSIL.

The CDR3, as DNA: TGTGCCAGCAGATTCTCCGGGGGGGGAGAGACCCAGTACTTC. Translation gives CASRFSGGGETQYF. This chain links TRBV6-5 with TRBJ2-5; 8 bases agree with TRBD2. The CDR3 totals 14 residues. V trimming: 6 bases; J trimming: 4 bases; junction bases outside the gene matches: 7. Germline CDR1 is MNHEY and CDR2 is SVGAGI.

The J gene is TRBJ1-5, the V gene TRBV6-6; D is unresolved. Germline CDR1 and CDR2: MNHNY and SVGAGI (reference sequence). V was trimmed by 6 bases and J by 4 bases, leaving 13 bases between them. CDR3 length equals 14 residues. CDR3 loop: CASSLPGLNQPQHF. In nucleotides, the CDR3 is TGTGCCAGCAGCCTACCGGGATTAAATCAGCCCCAGCATTTT.

The CDR3 DNA reads TGCGCCAGCAGCCCAGGTATGAGCGGGACTAGCGTTTACGAGCAGTACTTC. Its translation is CASSPGMSGTSVYEQYF. This chain links TRBV5-1 with TRBJ2-7; 10 bases are shared with TRBD2. J lost 4 bases, V lost 4 bases, and 14 bases had no gene match. CDR3 size: 17 residues. The V gene's germline CDR1 is SGHRS and CDR2 YFSETQ.

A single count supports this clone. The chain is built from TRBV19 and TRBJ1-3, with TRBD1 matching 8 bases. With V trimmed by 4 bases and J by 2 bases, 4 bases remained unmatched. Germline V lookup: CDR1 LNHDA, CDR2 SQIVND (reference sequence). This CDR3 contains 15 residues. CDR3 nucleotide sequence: TGTGCCAGTAGTAAACCAGGGGGCCCTGGAAACACCATATATTTT. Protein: CASSKPGGPGNTIYF.

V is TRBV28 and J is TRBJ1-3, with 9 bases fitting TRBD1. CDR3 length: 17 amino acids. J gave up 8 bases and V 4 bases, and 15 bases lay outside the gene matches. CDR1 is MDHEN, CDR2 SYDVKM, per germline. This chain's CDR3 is CASSSFMGQGIMDTIYF. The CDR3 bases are TGTGCCAGCAGTTCCTTCATGGGACAGGGAATTATGGACACCATATATTTT.

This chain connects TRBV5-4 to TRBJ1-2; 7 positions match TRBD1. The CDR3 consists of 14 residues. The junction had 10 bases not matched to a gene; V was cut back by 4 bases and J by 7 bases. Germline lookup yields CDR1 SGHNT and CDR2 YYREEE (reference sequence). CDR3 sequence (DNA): TGTGCCAGCAGCCACGAGACAGGGTTTAGTGGCTACACCTTC. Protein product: CASSHETGFSGYTF.

CDR3 protein: CASSPTGSYNSPLHF. In DNA, the CDR3 is TGTGCCAGCAGCCCGACAGGGAGCTATAATTCACCCCTCCACTTT. This rearrangement joins TRBV3-1 (or the pseudogene TRBV3-2) to TRBJ1-6; 7 bases align to TRBD1. This CDR3 has 15 residues. From germline, CDR1 is LGHDT and CDR2 YNNKEL (reference sequence). After removal of 4 bases from V and 3 bases from J, the junction contained 3 bases not matched to a gene.